Presented here are 22 T cell receptor beta chains from one specimen sequenced in a study of response to subunit inactivated influenza vaccine. TCRdb re-derived calls from the RT-PCR reads in MiXCR, one entry per CDR3 protein. The data show 600,000 to 700,000 distinct CDR3 sequences, 14% seen once. The sample was PBMCs from blood, taken 14 days before vaccination. The receptors derive from a man between 50 and 59 years old who received an inactivated influenza vaccine.

The V and J genes are TRBV10-3 and TRBJ2-7; D unclear. The V end lost 3 bases, the J end lost 6 bases, and 15 bases lay between the germline ends. CDR1 is ENHRY and CDR2 is SYGVKD in the germline V gene. This CDR3 comprises 14 residues. CDR3 sequence (DNA): TGTGCCATCAGTGACCCCGGTCCCGTCAGCGAGCAGTACTTC. Protein product: CAISDPGPVSEQYF.

The sample holds a few counts of this clonotype. A read error is possible here, since a much larger clone lies one base away. J is TRBJ2-3 and V is TRBV6-1; 8 bases fit TRBD1. CDR1 and CDR2 from the germline V gene are MNHNS and SASEGT. Losses at the gene ends were 6 bases for V and 0 bases for J; bases not matched to a gene: 2. The CDR3 has 14 amino acids. CDR3 protein: CASRRTGSTDTQYF. The CDR3 nucleotides read TGTGCCAGCAGGAGGACAGGGAGCACAGATACGCAGTATTTT.

This clonotype was counted a few times. This chain connects TRBV5-6 to TRBJ2-5; a weak D match, TRBD2 (5 bases). With 7 bases removed from V and 2 bases from J, the gap between germline ends came to 18 bases. This CDR3 is 15 amino acids long. Germline V CDR1 and CDR2: SGHDT, YYEEEE. CDR3 DNA: TGTGCCAGCCGCCAAGGCCGGACGGGACAAGAGACCCAGTACTTC. This encodes CASRQGRTGQETQYF.

This clonotype was seen a few times. V gene TRBV20-1 combines with J gene TRBJ2-1; 7 bases line up with TRBD1. The CDR3 runs 11 residues. V shed 4 bases, J shed 8 bases, and the junction held 2 bases outside the gene matches. In germline, CDR1 is DFQATT, CDR2 SNEGSKA (reference sequence). The CDR3 is CSAKTGDEQFF. The DNA of the CDR3 is TGCAGTGCTAAAACAGGGGATGAGCAGTTCTTC.

The CDR3 here is CASSQGTGRVETQYF. The CDR3 DNA sequence: TGTGCCAGCAGCCAGGGGACAGGGAGGGTGGAGACCCAGTACTTC. The chain combines TRBV3-1 with TRBJ2-5, with 9 bases lining up with TRBD1. The CDR3 extends over 15 amino acids. Germline V CDR1 and CDR2: LGHDT, YNNKEL (reference sequence). V was clipped by 3 bases and J by 5 bases; unmatched bases: 7.

This clonotype was recorded a few times. This chain connects TRBV4-3 to TRBJ2-2, with TRBD1 identical over 8 bases. The V gene's germline CDR1 is LGHNA and CDR2 YSLEER. Trimming removed 0 bases from V and 1 base from J; junction bases left unmatched: 4. The CDR3 consists of 17 residues. CDR3 DNA: TGCGCCAGCAGCCAAGACCCCAGGGGGCTGAACACCGGGGAGCTGTTTTTT. Its translation is CASSQDPRGLNTGELFF.

The chain employs TRBV28 and TRBJ1-1; D not certain. CDR1 and CDR2 (germline): MDHEN, SYDVKM. The CDR3 runs 12 residues. Trimming took 3 bases from V and 4 from J, leaving 6 bases between them. The CDR3 DNA reads TGTGCCAGCAGTTTCCTTTCCACTGAAGCTTTCTTT. Translating gives CASSFLSTEAFF.

The chain recombines TRBV4-3 with TRBJ1-2; tentatively, D is TRBD1 (6 bases). V was trimmed by 5 bases and J by 2 bases, leaving 15 bases between them. The germline V gene encodes CDR1 LGHNA and CDR2 YSLEER. The length of the CDR3 is 15 residues. CDR3 nucleotides: TGCGCCAGCAGCGGGTCGTCCGGGACAAACTATGGCTACACCTTC. Amino acid sequence: CASSGSSGTNYGYTF.

This clonotype showed up just a few times. The chain has TRBV5-1 and TRBJ2-5; 10 nucleotides match TRBD2. V lost 2 bases, J lost 2 bases, and 3 bases stayed unmatched. The CDR3 sequence is 15 residues long. Germline V gene data show CDR1 as SGHRS and CDR2 as YFSETQ. CDR3 region: CASSFALAGQETQYF. CDR3 DNA: TGCGCCAGCAGCTTCGCACTAGCGGGGCAAGAGACCCAGTACTTC.

This clonotype has a handful of counts. This sequence joins TRBV7-6 and TRBJ2-2; weak D call: TRBD1 (5 bases). Trimming shortened V by 3 bases and J by 0 bases, and 11 bases separated the two germline ends. Germline CDR1 and CDR2: SGHVS and FNYEAQ. The CDR3 contains 16 residues. The CDR3 loop reads CASSLEVRANTGELFF. The CDR3 DNA is TGTGCCAGCAGCTTGGAAGTCAGGGCGAACACCGGGGAGCTGTTTTTT.

This clonotype was observed a few times. This chain uses TRBV6-5 with TRBJ1-1; 7 nucleotides match TRBD1. This CDR3 is built from 15 residues. Unmatched junction bases numbered 9, after V lost 4 bases and J lost 4 bases. Germline CDR1 and CDR2: MNHEY and SVGAGI. This chain's CDR3 is CASSSIRQGGTEAFF. CDR3 coding DNA: TGTGCCAGCAGTTCGATCCGACAGGGCGGCACTGAAGCTTTCTTT.

J is TRBJ2-3 and V is TRBV11-3, with unresolved D. This CDR3 region has 13 residues. V was trimmed by 5 bases and J by 2 bases, leaving 8 bases between them. Germline V CDR1 and CDR2: SGHNT, YENEEA. CDR3 DNA: TGTGCCAGCAGCCCACAGATCACAGATACGCAGTATTTT. It specifies CASSPQITDTQYF.

This sequence joins TRBV7-6 and TRBJ2-5; D is possibly TRBD1 (5 bases). The CDR3 covers 14 residues. V lost 1 base, J lost 4 bases, and 10 bases lay in between. Germline V gene data show CDR1 as SGHVS and CDR2 as FNYEAQ. The CDR3 nucleotides read TGTGCCAGCAGCTTAGGTTTCCAGGGAGAGACCCAGTACTTC. It encodes CASSLGFQGETQYF.

This clonotype has only a few counts. The V gene is TRBV4-2, the J gene TRBJ2-3; 8 positions agree with TRBD2. The CDR3 is 17 residues long. Germline V gene sequence: CDR1 LGHNA, CDR2 YNFKEQ. The junction had 12 bases not matched to a gene; V was cut back by 0 bases and J by 7 bases. The CDR3 loop is CASSQDPSGLIGNTQYF. The CDR3 nucleotides read TGTGCCAGCAGCCAAGACCCTAGCGGGCTAATCGGGAATACGCAGTATTTT.

The chain is built from TRBV10-3 and TRBJ1-2, with 12 bases matching TRBD1. CDR1 ENHRY and CDR2 SYGVKD come from the germline V gene. This CDR3 is 15 amino acids long. The ends lost 10 bases at V and 7 bases at J; junction bases unmatched: 13. The CDR3 DNA reads as TGTGCCACCGTGAACCGGGACAGGGGGCTGTTTGGCTACACCTTC. As protein: CATVNRDRGLFGYTF.

This clonotype was seen ten or more times. This sequence joins TRBV5-1 and TRBJ2-4; 8 bases fit TRBD1. The germline V gene has CDR1 SGHRS and CDR2 YFSETQ. V shed 0 bases, J shed 2 bases, and the junction held 4 bases outside the gene matches. CDR3 length: 16 amino acids. The CDR3 reads CASSLATGGPKNIQYF. The CDR3 DNA is TGCGCCAGCAGCTTGGCCACAGGGGGACCCAAAAACATTCAGTACTTC.

The chain uses TRBV3-1 and TRBJ2-2; maybe TRBD2 (5 bases). Germline V gene data show CDR1 as LGHDT and CDR2 as YNNKEL (reference sequence). Trimming cost V 0 bases and J 3 bases, with 11 bases left between them. The CDR3 consists of 16 residues. CDR3 in DNA: TGTGCCAGCAGCCAAGATCGTTCGGGGTACACCGGGGAGCTGTTTTTT. Its protein is CASSQDRSGYTGELFF.

This chain uses TRBV28 with TRBJ2-3; D remains unclear. The germline CDR1 and CDR2 sequences are MDHEN and SYDVKM. This CDR3 has 11 amino acids. The V gene lost 8 bases and the J gene lost 3 bases, with 6 bases spanning the gap. The CDR3 region is CASGVTDTQYF. CDR3 nucleotides: TGTGCCAGCGGGGTTACAGATACGCAGTATTTT.

J is TRBJ2-7 and V is TRBV27; 10 nucleotides match TRBD2. V dropped 4 bases and J dropped 3; count of bases not matched to a gene: 12. The CDR3 sequence is 17 residues long. CDR1 and CDR2 (germline): MNHEY, SMNVEV (reference sequence). The CDR3 loop is CASSSASGGPMYYEQYF. The DNA of the CDR3 is TGTGCCAGCAGTTCCGCTAGCGGGGGTCCCATGTACTACGAGCAGTACTTC.

The gene calls are TRBV27 and TRBJ1-2, with 8 positions matching TRBD1. CDR1 is MNHEY and CDR2 is SMNVEV in the germline V gene (reference sequence). CDR3 length: 15 residues. J lost 1 base, V lost 8 bases, and 9 bases had no gene match. The DNA for the CDR3 is TGTGCCAGCGGCTCCGGGACAGGCCTTAACTATGGCTACACCTTC. Its protein product is CASGSGTGLNYGYTF.

This rearrangement joins TRBV28 to TRBJ2-4; possibly TRBD1 for D (7 bases). Germline CDR1 MDHEN, CDR2 SYDVKM. The germline V and J ends were trimmed by 8 bases and 9 bases, with 23 bases remaining between them. The CDR3 contains 15 residues. The CDR3 sequence is CASSPGGGGYSIQYF. CDR3 nucleotides: TGTGCCAGCTCGCCGGGTGGAGGGGGCTATAGCATTCAGTACTTC.

This clonotype was counted at least ten times. The V gene is TRBV10-2, the J gene TRBJ2-7; D possibly matches TRBD1 or TRBD2 (5 bases each). The CDR3 extends over 15 amino acids. Germline V gene sequence: CDR1 WSHSY, CDR2 SAAADI. Trimming left V 3 bases short and J 7 bases short, with 19 bases between. CDR3: CASSDPPGSSGEQYF. The CDR3 DNA reads as TGCGCCAGCAGTGATCCGCCAGGGTCTTCGGGGGAGCAGTACTTC.